This T cell receptor (beta chain) was observed in a study of cytomegalovirus exposure and HLA in healthy donors. About the study: Out of about 170 million T cells, an earlier analysis found over 100 million unique TCR beta sequences in total.

Notes on this clone: The antigen remains unidentified.

The donors comprised healthy bone marrow donors. With 60 Vbeta and 13 Jbeta primers, the PCR was carried out. Original processing methods: A later analysis counted approximately 80 million unique TCR beta chains, around 10 million shared. Produced via immunoSEQ multiplex PCR; TCRdb's table is partial and in-frame only. V and J calls plus clone size are reproduced from that table; the DNA served to infer D and trimming. The sample lists approximately 190,000 clones, approximately 82% occurring once. Trimming removed 6 bases from V and 7 bases from J, with 15 bases in between. From germline, CDR1 is MNHNS and CDR2 SASEGT. The CDR3 length is 14 residues. Overall study results and limits: Owing to their indistinguishability, certain V segments, notably TRBV6-2 and TRBV6-3, were excluded.

The chain carries TRBV6-1 and TRBJ2-2; D gene uncertain. The sample consisted of PBMCs. This TCR derives from a man aged 40-55 years in good health and CMV-seropositive. The CDR3 loop is CASSLTTDVGELFF. CDR3 bases: TGTGCCAGCAGCCTAACGACTGATGTCGGGGAGCTGTTTTTT.